A single T cell receptor beta chain is shown here with its context. About 28,000 T cell genomes, or about 300 ng DNA, went into replicate PCRs of unsorted PBMC. Here immunoSEQ multiplex PCR was the method, and the copy in TCRdb shows in-frame clones only, minus some. Of some 470,000 clones in the sample, about 82% are singletons; the top ten hold over 10%. This specimen comes from a study of shared clonotypes between healthy human individuals. In germline, CDR1 is SQVTM, CDR2 ANQGSEA. This CDR3 has 12 amino acids. Trimming cost V 8 bases and J 7 bases; bases outside gene matches: 7. The chain is built from TRBV29-1 and TRBJ1-1, with 10 bases identical to TRBD1. This clonotype originated in a woman between 40 and 50 years old in good health. Some clones in this sample may be carry-over from other donors' samples. What was sequenced was PBMCs. The CDR3 nucleotides read TGCAGCCTAGGGACAGGGGTCCATGAAGCTTTCTTT. Its protein product is CSLGTGVHEAFF.